The rows below give T cell receptor beta chains drawn from one sample of a study of cytomegalovirus exposure and HLA in healthy donors. Sequencing used immunoSEQ multiplex PCR; TCRdb keeps in-frame clones, though not all of them. The sample comprises about 60,000 clones, about four fifths of which are singletons, and around 4.2% rests with the top ten. The sample consisted of PBMCs. These receptors were collected from a young woman in good health and CMV-seronegative. Each CDR3 is given with its conserved first and last residue. A D gene is named only where the DNA matches it firmly. Clone size appears in some rows only: once, few, many, or a class for an expanded clone.

clone_size: -; d_call: -; v_call: TRBV6-6; j_call: TRBJ1-1; cdr3_nt: TGTGCCACTAGAGGGGGTAGCACTGAAGCTTTCTTT; cdr3_aa: CATRGGSTEAFF
clone_size: -; d_call: -; v_call: TRBV10-1; j_call: TRBJ1-1; cdr3_nt: TGCGCCAGCAGTGAACAGGGCAGGCCGAACACTGAAGCTTTCTTT; cdr3_aa: CASSEQGRPNTEAFF
clone_size: few; d_call: -; v_call: TRBV7-6; j_call: TRBJ2-7; cdr3_nt: TGTGCCAGCAGCTTAGCCCCGGCGGGGTCCTACGAGCAGTACTTC; cdr3_aa: CASSLAPAGSYEQYF
clone_size: -; d_call: TRBD1; v_call: TRBV5-1; j_call: TRBJ2-5; cdr3_nt: TGCGCCAGCAGCGAAGGGACAGCACAAGAGACCCAGTACTTC; cdr3_aa: CASSEGTAQETQYF
clone_size: -; d_call: TRBD1; v_call: TRBV19; j_call: TRBJ2-7; cdr3_nt: TGTGCCAGTAGCCGGGACAGGGGATACGAGCAGTACTTC; cdr3_aa: CASSRDRGYEQYF
clone_size: -; d_call: TRBD1; v_call: TRBV7-3; j_call: TRBJ2-3; cdr3_nt: TGTGCCAGCAGCGGGGACAGTAGCACAGATACGCAGTATTTT; cdr3_aa: CASSGDSSTDTQYF
clone_size: -; d_call: -; v_call: TRBV4-1; j_call: TRBJ1-4; cdr3_nt: TGCGCCAGCAGCCAAGATCTAGGCAGCCGGGATGAAAAACTGTTTTTT; cdr3_aa: CASSQDLGSRDEKLFF
clone_size: -; d_call: TRBD1; v_call: TRBV9; j_call: TRBJ2-1; cdr3_nt: TGTGCCAGCACCTCCCGGGACAGGGTTGATGAGCAGTTCTTC; cdr3_aa: CASTSRDRVDEQFF
clone_size: few; d_call: TRBD1; v_call: TRBV9; j_call: TRBJ1-1; cdr3_nt: TGTGCCAGCAGCCAGGGACAGGGGAACACTGAAGCTTTCTTT; cdr3_aa: CASSQGQGNTEAFF
clone_size: -; d_call: -; v_call: TRBV29-1; j_call: TRBJ2-5; cdr3_nt: TGCAGCGTTGTAAAGCAGGGGAAGCTCCAAGAGACCCAGTACTTC; cdr3_aa: CSVVKQGKLQETQYF
clone_size: -; d_call: -; v_call: TRBV19; j_call: TRBJ1-2; cdr3_nt: TGTGCCAGTAGTGAAACAGGGAGCGGAGCTAACTATGGCTACACCTTC; cdr3_aa: CASSETGSGANYGYTF
clone_size: -; d_call: -; v_call: TRBV29-1; j_call: TRBJ2-5; cdr3_nt: TGCAGCGTTGCAAATCAGGGGTCGGTGGAGACCCAGTACTTC; cdr3_aa: CSVANQGSVETQYF
clone_size: -; d_call: -; v_call: TRBV30; j_call: TRBJ1-1; cdr3_nt: TGTGCCTGGATTAATGCAGGTGGATCTGAAGCTTTCTTT; cdr3_aa: CAWINAGGSEAFF
clone_size: few; d_call: TRBD2; v_call: TRBV4-1; j_call: TRBJ2-6; cdr3_nt: TGCGCCAGCAGCCAAGAAGGCGGGAGGGCCTCTGGGGCCAACGTCCTGACTTTC; cdr3_aa: CASSQEGGRASGANVLTF
clone_size: -; d_call: TRBD1; v_call: TRBV29-1; j_call: TRBJ1-4; cdr3_nt: TGCAGCGTTCGGGATGGGACAGGGGGCACTAATGAAAAACTGTTTTTT; cdr3_aa: CSVRDGTGGTNEKLFF
clone_size: -; d_call: -; v_call: TRBV5-1; j_call: TRBJ1-2; cdr3_nt: TGCGCCAGCAGCTTTAACAGGGACAACTATGGCTACACCTTC; cdr3_aa: CASSFNRDNYGYTF
clone_size: few; d_call: TRBD1; v_call: TRBV6-5; j_call: TRBJ1-1; cdr3_nt: TGTGCCAGCAGTGCTCGGGACAGCCACACTGAAGCTTTCTTT; cdr3_aa: CASSARDSHTEAFF
clone_size: -; d_call: -; v_call: TRBV7-8; j_call: TRBJ2-1; cdr3_nt: TGTGCCAGCAGCCCGTTACAGGCTTTAGGGGAGCAGTTCTTC; cdr3_aa: CASSPLQALGEQFF
clone_size: -; d_call: -; v_call: TRBV28; j_call: TRBJ2-7; cdr3_nt: TGTGCCAGCAGTGTCACCTACGAGCAGTACTTC; cdr3_aa: CASSVTYEQYF
clone_size: -; d_call: TRBD2; v_call: TRBV29-1; j_call: TRBJ2-1; cdr3_nt: TGCAGCGTTGGACTAGCGGGGGGGAGGGATGAGCAGTTCTTC; cdr3_aa: CSVGLAGGRDEQFF
clone_size: -; d_call: -; v_call: TRBV6-5; j_call: TRBJ2-6; cdr3_nt: TGTGCCAGCAAAGACAGTGTGGGGGCCAACGTCCTGACTTTC; cdr3_aa: CASKDSVGANVLTF
clone_size: -; d_call: -; v_call: TRBV4-2; j_call: TRBJ2-2; cdr3_nt: TGTGCCAGCAGTCCAGACAGTCCCGGGGAGCTGTTTTTT; cdr3_aa: CASSPDSPGELFF
clone_size: -; d_call: -; v_call: TRBV7-9; j_call: TRBJ2-7; cdr3_nt: TGTGCCAGCAGCTTAAAGGGGAACTACGAGCAGTACTTC; cdr3_aa: CASSLKGNYEQYF
clone_size: -; d_call: -; v_call: TRBV29-1; j_call: TRBJ2-5; cdr3_nt: TGCAGCGTTGTCGGGCGGGGAAGGGGAGAGACCCAGTACTTC; cdr3_aa: CSVVGRGRGETQYF
clone_size: -; d_call: -; v_call: TRBV7-2; j_call: TRBJ1-2; cdr3_nt: TGTGCCAGCAGCCCCGGGGGGGGTAACTATGGCTACACCTTC; cdr3_aa: CASSPGGGNYGYTF
clone_size: -; d_call: TRBD2; v_call: TRBV30; j_call: TRBJ2-1; cdr3_nt: TGTGCCTGGAGCCGGACTAGGGGATACAATGAGCAGTTCTTC; cdr3_aa: CAWSRTRGYNEQFF
clone_size: -; d_call: -; v_call: TRBV5-1; j_call: TRBJ1-1; cdr3_nt: TGCGCCAGCAGCTTGAAGGGGGAGAAAGCTTTCTTT; cdr3_aa: CASSLKGEKAFF
clone_size: once; d_call: -; v_call: TRBV14; j_call: TRBJ2-1; cdr3_nt: TGTGCCAGCAGCCCACACAGGTCTGTGCATGAGCAGTTCTTC; cdr3_aa: CASSPHRSVHEQFF
clone_size: -; d_call: TRBD1; v_call: TRBV5-1; j_call: TRBJ2-7; cdr3_nt: TGCGCCAGCAGCTTAGGACAGGGGTCCTACGAGCAGTACTTC; cdr3_aa: CASSLGQGSYEQYF
clone_size: -; d_call: -; v_call: TRBV5-4; j_call: TRBJ2-3; cdr3_nt: TGTGCCAGCAGCTTCCTAGATACGCAGTATTTT; cdr3_aa: CASSFLDTQYF
clone_size: -; d_call: -; v_call: TRBV30; j_call: TRBJ2-1; cdr3_nt: TGTGCCTGGAGTGTACGATCGGGGGGCGATATTCAGTTCTTC; cdr3_aa: CAWSVRSGGDIQFF
clone_size: -; d_call: TRBD1; v_call: TRBV4-1; j_call: TRBJ2-7; cdr3_nt: TGCGCCAGCAGCCAACCCGGACAGGGGGCCTACGAGCAGTACTTC; cdr3_aa: CASSQPGQGAYEQYF
clone_size: -; d_call: TRBD1; v_call: TRBV30; j_call: TRBJ1-6; cdr3_nt: TGTGCCTGTGAATCACCCCCGGGACAGCATAATTCACCCCTCCACTTT; cdr3_aa: CACESPPGQHNSPLHF
clone_size: -; d_call: -; v_call: TRBV18; j_call: TRBJ1-5; cdr3_nt: TGTGCCAGCTCACCAGCGGGGGTTTCGCTAGGTCAGCCCCAGCATTTT; cdr3_aa: CASSPAGVSLGQPQHF
clone_size: -; d_call: -; v_call: TRBV27; j_call: TRBJ1-1; cdr3_nt: TGTGCCAGCAGTTTGGGAGGTAACGCTGAAGCTTTCTTT; cdr3_aa: CASSLGGNAEAFF
clone_size: -; d_call: TRBD2; v_call: TRBV6-5; j_call: TRBJ2-7; cdr3_nt: TGTGCCAGCAGTTTTCGGGGGGACTACGAGCAGTACTTC; cdr3_aa: CASSFRGDYEQYF
clone_size: -; d_call: -; v_call: TRBV30; j_call: TRBJ1-3; cdr3_nt: TGTGCCTGGAATACTGACAGGTCCCCATCTGGAAACACCATATATTTT; cdr3_aa: CAWNTDRSPSGNTIYF
clone_size: few; d_call: -; v_call: TRBV30; j_call: TRBJ1-1; cdr3_nt: TGTGCCTGGAACCGGGGTGGGTACACTGAAGCTTTCTTT; cdr3_aa: CAWNRGGYTEAFF
clone_size: few; d_call: -; v_call: TRBV30; j_call: TRBJ1-5; cdr3_nt: TGTGCCTGGAGTGTATATAGCAATCAGCCCCAGCATTTT; cdr3_aa: CAWSVYSNQPQHF
clone_size: -; d_call: TRBD2; v_call: TRBV4-2; j_call: TRBJ2-2; cdr3_nt: TGTGCCAGCAGCCAAGAAGCGGCCAGCGGGGGGGCCGGGGAGCTGTTTTTT; cdr3_aa: CASSQEAASGGAGELFF
clone_size: -; d_call: -; v_call: TRBV4-2; j_call: TRBJ2-5; cdr3_nt: TGTGCCAGCAGCCTAGTAACAGGTCGCCAAGAGACCCAGTACTTC; cdr3_aa: CASSLVTGRQETQYF
clone_size: -; d_call: -; v_call: TRBV12-5; j_call: TRBJ1-2; cdr3_nt: TGTGCTAGTGGTTCGGCGTACGGGAACTATGGCTACACCTTC; cdr3_aa: CASGSAYGNYGYTF
clone_size: -; d_call: -; v_call: TRBV5-6; j_call: TRBJ1-2; cdr3_nt: TGTGCCAGCAGCTTTGGAGTTAACTATGGCTACACCTTC; cdr3_aa: CASSFGVNYGYTF
clone_size: -; d_call: TRBD2; v_call: TRBV29-1; j_call: TRBJ2-7; cdr3_nt: TGCAGCGTGGCCGGGACTAGCGCGGGCGAGCAGTACTTC; cdr3_aa: CSVAGTSAGEQYF
clone_size: -; d_call: -; v_call: TRBV2; j_call: TRBJ1-5; cdr3_nt: TGTGCCAGCAGAGAGACAGGGCCCCAGCATTTT; cdr3_aa: CASRETGPQHF
clone_size: -; d_call: -; v_call: TRBV9; j_call: TRBJ2-3; cdr3_nt: TGTGCCAGCAGCGGTCGACTCACAGATACGCAGTATTTT; cdr3_aa: CASSGRLTDTQYF
clone_size: -; d_call: TRBD2; v_call: TRBV7-7; j_call: TRBJ2-5; cdr3_nt: TGTGCCAGCAGCTCCAGACTAGCGGGGGGGCGACAGACCCAGTACTTC; cdr3_aa: CASSSRLAGGRQTQYF
clone_size: -; d_call: TRBD2; v_call: TRBV5-4; j_call: TRBJ2-5; cdr3_nt: TGTGCCAGCAGCCCGAGCGGGAGGACGGGGGAGACCCAGTACTTC; cdr3_aa: CASSPSGRTGETQYF
clone_size: -; d_call: -; v_call: TRBV28; j_call: TRBJ1-6; cdr3_nt: TGTGCCAGCAGTTTACCATATAATTCACCCCTCCACTTT; cdr3_aa: CASSLPYNSPLHF
clone_size: -; d_call: -; v_call: TRBV6-6; j_call: TRBJ2-7; cdr3_nt: TGTGCCAGCAGTTATGGAGAGCGGGCCCTTCGGTACGAGCAGTACTTC; cdr3_aa: CASSYGERALRYEQYF
clone_size: -; d_call: -; v_call: TRBV27; j_call: TRBJ2-7; cdr3_nt: TGTGCCAGCAGTTTGCTCCCACGAGGGCAGTACTTC; cdr3_aa: CASSLLPRGQYF
clone_size: -; d_call: TRBD1; v_call: TRBV10-1; j_call: TRBJ1-1; cdr3_nt: TGCGCCAGCAGTGGTTCGACAGGGATGAACACTGAAGCTTTCTTT; cdr3_aa: CASSGSTGMNTEAFF
clone_size: -; d_call: -; v_call: TRBV5-1; j_call: TRBJ2-1; cdr3_nt: TGCGCCAGCAGCTGGGGCGGCCAGGGGGGCGGAAATGAGCAGTTCTTC; cdr3_aa: CASSWGGQGGGNEQFF
clone_size: few; d_call: -; v_call: TRBV7-3; j_call: TRBJ2-1; cdr3_nt: TGTGCCAGCAGCCTTCAGGTCCACAATGAGCAGTTCTTC; cdr3_aa: CASSLQVHNEQFF